The 17 T cell receptor beta chains in this list originate from one sample, sequenced in a study of blood T cells in healthy people across ages. A second roughly 7 to 12 cycle PCR used barcoded and J-beta primers. One entry per CDR3 protein results from TCRdb running MiXCR on the 5' RACE reads. The data contain approximately 800,000 distinct CDR3 sequences, roughly 50% of them singletons. Sequenced: blood. The receptors here all came from an older man in good health.

The V gene is TRBV14, the J gene TRBJ2-3; 8 bases map to TRBD2. Germline V CDR1 and CDR2: SGHDN, FVKESK. V lost 3 bases to trimming and J lost 2 bases; unmatched junction nucleotides: 7. The CDR3 is 16 amino acids. The CDR3 DNA is TGTGCCAGCAGCCACCAGACTAGCGCCCTCACAGATACGCAGTATTTT. It codes for CASSHQTSALTDTQYF.

This clonotype was counted a few times. V usage is TRBV5-6 and J usage is TRBJ2-7; D is possibly TRBD2 (5 bases). Germline assignment: CDR1 SGHDT and CDR2 YYEEEE. The V end was cut by 2 bases, the J end by 4 bases, with 13 bases between. The CDR3 is 14 residues long. CDR3 bases: TGTGCCAGCAGCTTTCGTCTGGGAGAGTACGAGCAGTACTTC. Amino acid sequence: CASSFRLGEYEQYF.

This clonotype was counted a few times. The CDR3, as DNA: TGTGCCAGCAGCTGTACCGGGACTAGCGGAGCGTGTGAGCAGTACTTC. Translated: CASSCTGTSGACEQYF. The chain carries TRBV7-3 and TRBJ2-4; 11 nucleotides agree with TRBD2. The CDR3 has 16 residues. V lost 4 bases, J lost 13 bases, and 15 bases stayed unmatched. Germline V gives CDR1 SGHTA, CDR2 FQGTGA.

This clonotype was detected only a few times. The chain has TRBV27 and TRBJ2-7, with TRBD2 matching over 10 bases. Germline V gene sequence: CDR1 MNHEY, CDR2 SMNVEV (reference sequence). Trimming took 6 bases from V and 1 from J; bases not matched to a gene: 6. This CDR3 is 15 amino acids long. The CDR3 nucleotides are TGTGCCAGCAGCACGACTAGCGGGCTATCCTACGAGCAGTACTTC. Its translation is CASSTTSGLSYEQYF.

The chain uses TRBV2 and TRBJ1-6, with 9 bases matching TRBD1. The CDR3 covers 12 residues. The J segment lost 8 bases and the V segment lost 10 bases, leaving 3 bases of the junction unmatched. In germline, CDR1 is SNHLY, CDR2 FYNNEI. CDR3: CANRQGDSPLHF. As DNA, the CDR3 is TGTGCCAACAGACAGGGGGATTCACCCCTCCACTTT.

The chain joins TRBV7-2 to TRBJ2-5, with 7 bases matching TRBD2. The CDR3 has 16 amino acids. Per germline, CDR1 SGHTA and CDR2 FQGNSA. J gave up 6 bases and V 5 bases, and 15 bases lay outside the gene matches. The CDR3 reads CASSLGLGQGGKTQYF. CDR3 sequence (DNA): TGTGCCAGCAGCCTCGGGCTAGGGCAGGGAGGGAAGACCCAGTACTTC. The variable domain in full, with the rest retrieved from reference TRBV7-2 and TRBJ2-5, is GAGVSQSPSNKVTEKGKDVELRCDPISGHTALYWYRQSLGQGLEFLIYFQGNSAPDKSGLPSDRFSAERTGGSVSTLTIQRTQQEDSAVYLCASSLGLGQGGKTQYFGPGTRLLVL.

The chain joins TRBV6-2 or TRBV6-3 to TRBJ2-7; D tentatively reads TRBD1 or TRBD2 (5 bases each). Trimming cost V 4 bases and J 3 bases, with 10 bases left between them. The CDR3 has 13 residues. Germline assignment: CDR1 MNHEY and CDR2 SVGEGT. For the CDR3, the DNA is TGTGCCAGCAGTTGGGTTGGGGGCTACGAGCAGTACTTC. Translation: CASSWVGGYEQYF.

Ten or more counts support this clonotype. The chain joins TRBV5-1 to TRBJ2-7, with 8 nucleotides matching TRBD2. CDR1 is SGHRS and CDR2 is YFSETQ in the germline V gene. This CDR3 has 17 residues. V dropped 0 bases and J dropped 3; count of bases not matched to a gene: 11. The CDR3: CASSLGLAGRPDYEQYF. As DNA, the CDR3 is TGCGCCAGCAGCTTGGGGCTAGCGGGCCGCCCGGACTACGAGCAGTACTTC.

This clonotype was recorded only once. V usage is TRBV6-1 and J usage is TRBJ2-4; TRBD1 aligns across 9 bases. V gave up 0 bases and J gave up 13 bases; unmatched junction bases: 10. CDR3 size: 15 residues. In germline, CDR1 is MNHNS, CDR2 SASEGT. CDR3 coding DNA: TGTGCCAGCAGTGAAGCGGGACAGGGTTTACGAGAGCAGTACTTC. It yields the protein CASSEAGQGLREQYF.

The V gene is TRBV5-4, the J gene TRBJ1-1; TRBD1 aligns across 11 bases. J gave up 4 bases and V 0 bases, and 11 bases lay outside the gene matches. Germline-derived CDR1 and CDR2 are SGHNT and YYREEE (reference sequence). This CDR3 spans 18 amino acids. The CDR3: CASSLDRDRGFRGTEAFF. CDR3 sequence (DNA): TGTGCCAGCAGCTTGGACCGGGACAGGGGGTTCCGCGGCACTGAAGCTTTCTTT.

The CDR3 bases are TGTGCCAGCACACGTACATTTCTATTCGAGCAGTACTTC. Protein: CASTRTFLFEQYF. The chain is built from TRBV2 and TRBJ2-5; no definite D call. TRBJ2-7 matches the DNA end more closely, so the J call is doubtful. This CDR3 is built from 13 residues. Germline loops: CDR1 SNHLY, CDR2 FYNNEI.

This clonotype was seen a handful of times. The rearrangement uses TRBV5-5 and TRBJ2-7; D might be TRBD2 (5 bases). This CDR3 spans 15 amino acids. The V gene's germline CDR1 is SGHKS and CDR2 YYEKEE (reference sequence). Trimming took 0 bases from V and 3 from J, leaving 13 bases between them. CDR3 amino acids: CASSLGTLPVYEQYF. The CDR3 bases are TGTGCCAGCAGCTTGGGGACTCTGCCGGTCTACGAGCAGTACTTC. Using reference TRBV5-5 and TRBJ2-7 for the parts outside the CDR3, the full variable domain is DAGVTQSPTHLIKTRGQQVTLRCSPISGHKSVSWYQQVLGQGPQFIFQYYEKEERGRGNFPDRFSARQFPNYSSELNVNALLLGDSALYLCASSLGTLPVYEQYFGPGTRLTVT.

This clonotype has just a few counts. The V call is TRBV6-5, the J call TRBJ2-7; D unresolved. V dropped 8 bases and J dropped 3 bases, with 14 bases sitting between them. The V gene's germline CDR1 is MNHEY and CDR2 SVGAGI. The CDR3 loop spans 13 amino acids. CDR3 coding DNA: TGTGCCAGCGGGCGACTTTTCCGCTACGAGCAGTACTTC. Protein product: CASGRLFRYEQYF.

The chain couples TRBV12-3 or TRBV12-4 to TRBJ1-4; 7 nucleotides match TRBD1. The CDR3 consists of 14 residues. V lost 5 bases, J lost 7 bases, and 7 bases stayed unmatched. The CDR3 DNA is TGTGCCAGCAGTGTAAGACAGGGTGGTGAAAAACTGTTTTTT. This sequence encodes CASSVRQGGEKLFF.

The CDR3 reads CASTGLASYNEQFF. In nucleotides, the CDR3 is TGTGCCAGCACAGGACTAGCGTCTTACAATGAGCAGTTCTTC. The chain joins TRBV12-3 or TRBV12-4 to TRBJ2-1, with 9 nucleotides matching TRBD2. The CDR3 runs to 14 residues. Trimming cost V 7 bases and J 4 bases; bases outside gene matches: 5.

The chain is built from TRBV3-1 and TRBJ1-4; the match to TRBD1 covers 9 bases. The CDR3 covers 17 residues. Germline values: CDR1 LGHDT, CDR2 YNNKEL (reference sequence). J gave up 6 bases and V 0 bases, and 8 bases lay outside the gene matches. This CDR3 reads CASSQEVPGQGDEKLFF. The CDR3 coding sequence is TGTGCCAGCAGCCAAGAAGTACCGGGACAGGGAGATGAAAAACTGTTTTTT.

To note about this clonotype: A read error may be the cause here, since a much bigger clone is one base away. The rearrangement uses TRBV12-3 or TRBV12-4 and TRBJ2-1; the D is unclear. CDR3 size: 14 residues. Between the trimmed V and J ends, which lost 6 bases and 5 bases, there was a span of 14 bases. The CDR3 bases are TGTGCCAGCAGGTCTCCGCCCTCTAACAATGAGCAGTTCTTC. It translates to CASRSPPSNNEQFF.